In its sample, the clone carrying this TCR beta chain was seen many times. What it binds is not known. Isolation per sample recovered at least 6 million PBMCs. Extracted total RNA amounted to at least 6 micrograms for each sample. V was pared by 3 bases and J by 7 bases, with 12 bases of the junction left unmatched. Per germline, CDR1 LGHDT and CDR2 YNNKEL (reference sequence). This CDR3 is built from 16 residues. Next came a second PCR, run for about 7 to 12 cycles, which used a sample-barcoded 5' primer along with a J-beta primer mix. TCRdb redid the calling of the 5' RACE reads with MiXCR, one entry per CDR3 protein. The sample gives approximately 810,000 distinct CDR3 sequences, about 30% of which show up once; roughly 17% is in the top ten. This sample was taken from a study of blood T cells in healthy people across ages. Study-wide points: Diversity figures based on one million T cells were deemed too low. Roughly linear age-related decline in beta diversity appeared, significant by age around 38.

The clonotype was recovered from a woman of 80 years or more in good health. The rearrangement joins TRBV3-1 to TRBJ1-5; 7 positions agree with TRBD1. The sequencing sample was made of blood. CDR3 sequence reads: CASSHSRQGDGQPQHF. The CDR3 region has the DNA TGTGCCAGCAGCCATAGTCGACAGGGTGATGGGCAGCCCCAGCATTTT.